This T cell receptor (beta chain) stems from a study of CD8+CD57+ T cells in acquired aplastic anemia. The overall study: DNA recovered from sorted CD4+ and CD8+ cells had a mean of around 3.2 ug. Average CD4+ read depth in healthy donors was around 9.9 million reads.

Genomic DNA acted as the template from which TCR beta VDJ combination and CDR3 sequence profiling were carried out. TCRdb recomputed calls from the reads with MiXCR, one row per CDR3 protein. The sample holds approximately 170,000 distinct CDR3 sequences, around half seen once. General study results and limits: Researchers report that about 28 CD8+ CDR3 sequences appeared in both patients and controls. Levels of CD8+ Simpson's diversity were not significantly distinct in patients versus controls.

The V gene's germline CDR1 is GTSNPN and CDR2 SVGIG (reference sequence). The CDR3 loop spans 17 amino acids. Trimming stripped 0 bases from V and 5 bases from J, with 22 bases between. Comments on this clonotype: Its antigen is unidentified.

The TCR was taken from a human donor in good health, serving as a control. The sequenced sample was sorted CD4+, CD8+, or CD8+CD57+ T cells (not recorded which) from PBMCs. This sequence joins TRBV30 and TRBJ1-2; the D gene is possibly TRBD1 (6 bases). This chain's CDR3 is CAWSVSFWSGVDYGYTF. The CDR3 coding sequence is TGTGCCTGGAGTGTATCATTCTGGTCAGGGGTAGATTATGGCTACACCTTC.